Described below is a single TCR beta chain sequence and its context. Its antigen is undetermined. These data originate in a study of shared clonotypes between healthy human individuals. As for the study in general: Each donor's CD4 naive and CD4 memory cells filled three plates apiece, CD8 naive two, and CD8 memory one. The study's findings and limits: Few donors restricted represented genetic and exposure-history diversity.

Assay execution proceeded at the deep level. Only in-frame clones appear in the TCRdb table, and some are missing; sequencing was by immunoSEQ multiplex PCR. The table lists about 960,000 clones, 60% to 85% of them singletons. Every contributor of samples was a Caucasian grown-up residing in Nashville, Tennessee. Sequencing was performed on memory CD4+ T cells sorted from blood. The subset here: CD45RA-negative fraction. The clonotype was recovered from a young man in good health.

The CDR3 spells CAWSVHLQRRQNTEAFF. CDR3 DNA sequence: TGTGCCTGGAGTGTACACCTACAACGCCGACAGAACACTGAAGCTTTCTTT. The chain joins TRBV30 to TRBJ1-1, with unresolved D. The CDR3 spans 17 residues. The V end was cut by 0 bases, the J end by 1 base, with 18 bases between. The germline V gene has CDR1 GTSNPN and CDR2 SVGIG (reference sequence).